This TCR beta chain was observed in a study of shared clonotypes between healthy human individuals. Study-level information: Each donor's CD4 naive and CD4 memory cells filled three plates apiece, CD8 naive two, and CD8 memory one.

Worth noting for this clone: Its target is unknown.

Libraries were prepared by immunoSEQ multiplex PCR; TCRdb keeps only in-frame clonotypes and omits some of them. Found here are about 2.4 million clones, over 85% of them singletons; the top ten hold more than 0.35%. Overall study findings and caveats: Clonotypes shared by all four sorted-subset donors had higher generation probabilities than non-shared clonotypes. Across subsets, estimated richness was generally greater for naive than for memory populations.

What was sequenced was naive CD4+ T cells from PBMCs. The sample's subset: CD45RA+ positively selected. This sequence originates from a young man in good health. Some clones in this sample may be carry-over from other donors' samples.

The CDR3 nucleotides read TGTGCCAGCAGCCCCGGGACTACCTTCACCGGGGAGCTGTTTTTT. Protein: CASSPGTTFTGELFF. This rearrangement joins TRBV7-3 to TRBJ2-2; 7 bases line up with TRBD2. The CDR3 consists of 15 residues. V was pared by 5 bases and J by 4 bases, with 7 bases of the junction left unmatched. Germline loops: CDR1 SGHTA, CDR2 FQGTGA.